These T cell receptor beta chains were read from a single sample in a study of T cells in Graves' hyperthyroidism and ophthalmopathy. TCRdb reanalysed the multiplex PCR reads using MiXCR and keeps one entry per CDR3 protein. This table has 300,000 to 450,000 distinct CDR3 sequences, 17% appearing once. The specimen sequenced was blood. These TCRs come from a woman in her thirties with Graves' hyperthyroidism that later progressed to Graves' ophthalmopathy. Both conserved end residues are part of each CDR3. A D gene is named only where the DNA matches it firmly. Where a row states a size, it is once, few, many or the class of an expanded clone; other rows omit it.

D	size	J	V	CDR3	DNA
NA	few	TRBJ1-5	TRBV10-2	CASSAEATVNQPQHF	TGCGCCAGCAGTGCGGAAGCAACCGTCAATCAGCCCCAGCATTTT
NA	NA	TRBJ1-1	TRBV5-1	CASSLPENMNTEAFF	TGCGCCAGCAGCTTGCCAGAGAACATGAACACTGAAGCTTTCTTT
NA	once	TRBJ2-5	TRBV7-9	CASSLAGTAFETQYF	TGTGCCAGCAGCCTAGCCGGGACGGCCTTTGAGACCCAGTACTTC
TRBD1	NA	TRBJ1-2	TRBV5-1	CASSSLQGNDGYTF	TGCGCCAGCAGCTCTCTACAGGGGAACGATGGCTACACCTTC
TRBD2	NA	TRBJ2-1	TRBV11-2	CASSLAGGRVVEQFF	TGTGCCAGCAGCTTAGCGGGAGGGCGAGTTGTTGAGCAGTTCTTC
NA	NA	TRBJ1-2	TRBV27	CASSLDGTANYGYTF	TGTGCCAGCAGTTTAGACGGGACGGCTAACTATGGCTACACCTTC
TRBD2	many	TRBJ2-1	TRBV12-3/TRBV12-4	CASKGLAGPNEQFF	TGTGCCAGCAAAGGACTAGCGGGCCCCAATGAGCAGTTCTTC
TRBD1	many	TRBJ1-4	TRBV7-9	CASSLQTGTLANEKLFF	TGTGCCAGCAGCTTACAGACAGGGACGTTGGCTAATGAAAAACTGTTTTTT
TRBD1	NA	TRBJ2-6	TRBV27	CASRPPDRESFSGANVLTF	TGTGCCAGCAGACCCCCGGACAGGGAAAGCTTCTCTGGGGCCAACGTCCTGACTTTC
TRBD2	once	TRBJ2-5	TRBV19	CASTQRGGSGGQETQYF	TGTGCCAGTACCCAAAGGGGCGGGAGTGGCGGCCAAGAGACCCAGTACTTC
NA	many	TRBJ2-3	TRBV3-1	CASSHGEVLDTQYF	TGTGCCAGCAGCCACGGGGAGGTCCTCGATACGCAGTATTTT
NA	few	TRBJ2-5	TRBV10-2	CASSEFTERETQYF	TGCGCCAGCAGTGAATTCACGGAAAGGGAGACCCAGTACTTC
NA	many	TRBJ1-3	TRBV27	CASSGYGEGNTIYF	TGTGCCAGCAGTGGGTACGGGGAAGGAAACACCATATATTTT
NA	many	TRBJ2-3	TRBV20-1	CSVEGETSTDTQYF	TGCAGTGTCGAAGGGGAGACGAGCACAGATACGCAGTATTTT
NA	few	TRBJ2-3	TRBV7-8	CASSLGGSIGDTQYF	TGTGCCAGCAGCTTAGGGGGGTCTATTGGAGATACGCAGTATTTT
NA	few	TRBJ2-3	TRBV11-3	CASSERGYTQYF	TGTGCCAGCAGCGAACGTGGATATACGCAGTATTTT
TRBD2	many	TRBJ2-1	TRBV12-3/TRBV12-4	CASSSLEGTSGRVSYNEQFF	TGTGCCAGCAGTTCTCTGGAGGGGACTAGCGGGAGGGTCTCCTACAATGAGCAGTTCTTC
NA	many	TRBJ1-1	TRBV4-1	CASSLGHFRAEAFF	TGCGCCAGCAGCCTGGGACATTTTAGGGCTGAAGCTTTCTTT
NA	many	TRBJ1-6	TRBV7-8	CASSSPSGRGLSSPLHF	TGTGCCAGCAGCTCGCCTTCGGGAAGGGGGTTAAGTTCACCCCTCCACTTT
NA	many	TRBJ2-3	TRBV27	CASSDLLTDTQYF	TGTGCCAGCAGCGATTTACTCACAGATACGCAGTATTTT
NA	NA	TRBJ2-1	TRBV3-1	CASSQDRVFSYNEQFF	TGTGCCAGCAGCCAAGATCGTGTCTTTTCCTACAATGAGCAGTTCTTC
NA	few	TRBJ2-7	TRBV20-1	CSASAEGFGYKQYF	TGCAGTGCCAGTGCCGAGGGGTTCGGGTACAAGCAGTACTTC
NA	few	TRBJ1-5	TRBV14	CASSQGGAQPQHF	TGTGCCAGCAGCCAGGGGGGAGCTCAGCCCCAGCATTTT
NA	many	TRBJ1-1	TRBV7-8	CASSLTRDTEAFF	TGTGCCAGCAGCTTGACCAGGGACACTGAAGCTTTCTTT
TRBD1	many	TRBJ2-7	TRBV11-2	CASRRFGTGFAEQYF	TGTGCCAGCAGGAGATTCGGGACAGGGTTCGCCGAGCAGTACTTC
TRBD1	few	TRBJ1-1	TRBV18	CASSPNSRDRATEAFF	TGTGCCAGCTCACCCAACTCCCGGGACAGGGCGACTGAAGCTTTCTTT
NA	many	TRBJ1-2	TRBV27	CASSSQPLYGYTF	TGTGCCAGCAGTTCTCAGCCACTTTATGGCTACACCTTC
NA	few	TRBJ2-3	TRBV20-1	CSASTLADTQYF	TGCAGTGCTTCTACTCTAGCAGATACGCAGTATTTT
TRBD2	many	TRBJ2-5	TRBV12-3/TRBV12-4	CASSLAMAGAPGETQYF	TGTGCCAGCAGTTTAGCGATGGCGGGAGCCCCGGGAGAGACCCAGTACTTC
TRBD2	NA	TRBJ2-1	TRBV6-2/TRBV6-3	CASSYSNWLAGHNNEQSF	TGTGCCAGCAGTTACTCGAATTGGCTAGCGGGTCACAACAATGAGCAGTCCTTC
NA	once	TRBJ2-3	TRBV5-1	CASSFGRWGTDTQYF	TGCGCCAGCAGCTTCGGACGATGGGGCACAGATACGCAGTATTTT
TRBD1	few	TRBJ2-3	TRBV29-1	CSTSDRGGDTQYF	TGCAGCACAAGCGACAGGGGTGGCGATACGCAGTATTTT
NA	many	TRBJ1-4	TRBV6-1	CASSQGNEKLFF	TGTGCCAGCAGTCAAGGAAATGAAAAACTGTTTTTT
NA	NA	TRBJ2-7	TRBV20-1	CSASRGPKYEQYF	TGCAGTGCATCAAGGGGTCCCAAGTACGAGCAGTACTTC
NA	few	TRBJ2-5	TRBV18	CASSPVTGTLQETQYF	TGTGCCAGCTCACCGGTAACCGGGACACTACAAGAGACCCAGTACTTC
TRBD1	NA	TRBJ1-1	TRBV6-2/TRBV6-3	CASSYTIRGDMNTEAFF	TGTGCCAGCAGTTACACGATCAGGGGGGACATGAACACTGAAGCTTTCTTT
TRBD2	NA	TRBJ2-1	TRBV2	CASRLGTSGRAPAYNEQFF	TGTGCCAGCAGATTAGGGACTAGCGGGAGGGCCCCCGCTTACAATGAGCAGTTCTTC
NA	many	TRBJ1-4	TRBV5-1	CASSSTNLNEKLFF	TGCGCCAGCAGCTCGACAAATTTGAATGAAAAACTGTTTTTT
NA	NA	TRBJ2-1	TRBV5-1	CASSLITDEQFF	TGCGCCAGCAGCTTGATTACCGACGAGCAGTTCTTC
NA	NA	TRBJ1-4	TRBV24-1	CATSNRDASNEKLFF	TGTGCCACCAGTAACCGGGACGCCTCTAATGAAAAACTGTTTTTT
TRBD2	many	TRBJ2-7	TRBV7-2	CASSFGGGDEQYF	TGTGCCAGCAGCTTTGGCGGGGGGGACGAGCAGTACTTC
TRBD1	many	TRBJ2-3	TRBV2	CASSAGTGYTDTQYF	TGTGCCAGCAGTGCCGGGACAGGGTACACAGATACGCAGTATTTT
TRBD1	many	TRBJ1-1	TRBV18	CASSRDRGTEAFF	TGTGCCAGCTCGCGGGACAGGGGCACTGAAGCTTTCTTT
NA	many	TRBJ2-7	TRBV28	CASSFAGEQYF	TGTGCCAGCAGTTTCGCTGGCGAGCAGTACTTC
TRBD1	many	TRBJ2-5	TRBV7-9	CASSPPTPGQGLQETQYF	TGTGCCAGCAGCCCCCCTACCCCGGGACAGGGCCTTCAAGAGACCCAGTACTTC
NA	many	TRBJ2-2	TRBV19	CASTRSDRSNTGELFF	TGTGCCAGTACCCGTAGCGACAGATCTAACACCGGGGAGCTGTTTTTT
TRBD1	many	TRBJ1-5	TRBV25-1	CASSAGQGYQPQHF	TGTGCCAGCAGTGCAGGACAGGGGTATCAGCCCCAGCATTTT
TRBD2	many	TRBJ2-1	TRBV28	CASSARLAGGPNEQFF	TGTGCCAGCAGTGCACGACTAGCGGGGGGGCCGAATGAGCAGTTCTTC
TRBD2	NA	TRBJ2-3	TRBV5-4	CASSPSGGGGTDTQYF	TGTGCCAGCAGCCCTAGCGGGGGGGGGGGCACAGATACGCAGTATTTT
TRBD1	NA	TRBJ1-2	TRBV6-1	CASSQQGASGYTF	TGTGCCAGCAGCCAACAGGGGGCTAGCGGCTACACCTTC
NA	many	TRBJ2-1	TRBV30	CAWFSRVYNEQFF	TGTGCCTGGTTTAGTAGGGTCTACAATGAGCAGTTCTTC
TRBD2	many	TRBJ2-4	TRBV20-1	CSARSSGRAFGKNIQYF	TGCAGTGCTAGGTCTAGCGGGAGGGCTTTTGGCAAAAACATTCAGTACTTC
TRBD1	many	TRBJ1-2	TRBV6-5	CASSYREDRVLLSGYTF	TGTGCCAGCAGTTACCGTGAAGACAGGGTGCTACTCTCGGGCTACACCTTC
TRBD1	many	TRBJ2-7	TRBV5-1	CASSIDGQGINEQYF	TGCGCCAGCAGCATCGATGGACAGGGAATAAACGAGCAGTACTTC
NA	few	TRBJ1-6	TRBV5-1	CASSLDRLNSYNSPLHF	TGCGCCAGCAGCTTGGACCGCCTAAACTCCTATAATTCACCCCTCCACTTT
NA	many	TRBJ2-1	TRBV7-2	CASSLGSPLYNEQFF	TGTGCCAGCAGCTTAGGAAGCCCCCTCTACAATGAGCAGTTCTTC
NA	many	TRBJ2-5	TRBV20-1	CSARGMGRETQYF	TGCAGTGCTAGAGGAATGGGGAGGGAGACCCAGTACTTC
TRBD1	many	TRBJ1-1	TRBV28	CASGGGIGTEAFF	TGTGCCTCAGGGGGGGGGATCGGGACTGAAGCTTTCTTT
NA	many	TRBJ2-7	TRBV15	CATSRDSARQYF	TGTGCCACCAGCAGAGATTCCGCGAGACAGTACTTC
NA	many	TRBJ2-5	TRBV19	CASRDREQETQYF	TGTGCCAGTAGAGACAGAGAGCAAGAGACCCAGTACTTC